This T cell receptor beta chain was sequenced during a study of cytomegalovirus exposure and HLA in healthy donors. Study-level information: Out of about 179 million T cells, an earlier analysis found more than 95 million unique TCR beta sequences in total.

Of note for this clone: What it recognizes is unknown.

The study sampled nominally healthy donors, though unrecorded immune exposures were likely. CDR3 length: 14 amino acids. CDR1 is GTSNPN and CDR2 is SVGIG in the germline V gene (reference sequence). V shed 3 bases, J shed 7 bases, and the junction held 4 bases outside the gene matches. General study points: For most TCR beta V segments, an earlier analysis put the productive rate at about 90% or about 30% of the time.

The PCR contained 60 Vbeta and 13 Jbeta primers. Some clones are missing from TCRdb's copy, which holds only in-frame ones; the method was immunoSEQ multiplex PCR. The table has 210,000 or so clones, 82% seen once. This receptor was identified in a middle-aged woman in good health and CMV-seronegative. The chain uses TRBV30 and TRBJ1-6, with 9 nucleotides matching TRBD1. The sample consisted of PBMCs. In DNA, the CDR3 is TGTGCCTGGAGACGGGGGACAGGGAATTCACCCCTCCACTTT. Translation gives CAWRRGTGNSPLHF.